The 13 T cell receptor beta chains listed next were all sequenced from one sample in a study of T cells in Graves' hyperthyroidism and ophthalmopathy. Amplification of TCR beta CDR3 regions was performed using RNA transcripts as template. The primer set for the first-round RT-PCR of the TCR CDR3 was HTBI. TCRdb called the multiplex PCR reads again in MiXCR, with one record for every CDR3 protein. The sample lists about 300,000 distinct CDR3 sequences, roughly a fifth seen once, with less than 40% in the top ten. Source material: blood. The receptor source for this set is a man aged 45 to 65 with Graves' ophthalmopathy.

The sample holds a few counts of this clonotype. The genes are TRBV5-1 and TRBJ2-7; D unresolved. V lost 3 bases, J lost 1 base, and 8 bases lay in between. There are 13 residues in the CDR3. Germline lookup yields CDR1 SGHRS and CDR2 YFSETQ. DNA for the CDR3: TGCGCCAGCAGCTATTTTCCGTCCTACGAGCAGTACTTC. It encodes CASSYFPSYEQYF.

This chain joins TRBV15 and TRBJ1-3; TRBD1 might be the D (5 bases). Trimming left V 3 bases short and J 3 bases short, with 18 bases between. The germline gives CDR1 LNHNV, CDR2 YYDKDF (reference sequence). The CDR3 contains 17 residues. Written as DNA, the CDR3 is TGTGCCACCAGCAGCGTGAGAGGGACTTCCGATGGAAACACCATATATTTT. The encoded protein is CATSSVRGTSDGNTIYF.

This clonotype has a handful of counts. The J gene is TRBJ2-6, the V gene TRBV11-2, with TRBD1 matching over 8 bases. The germline V gene has CDR1 SGHAT and CDR2 FQNNGV. After removal of 4 bases from V and 0 bases from J, the junction contained 5 bases not matched to a gene. The CDR3 spans 17 residues. CDR3 region: CASSWDRLISGANVLTF. CDR3 in DNA: TGTGCCAGCAGCTGGGACAGGTTGATCTCTGGGGCCAACGTCCTGACTTTC.

This chain joins TRBV19 and TRBJ2-1; the D gene could be TRBD1 or TRBD2 (6 bases each). V lost 4 bases and J lost 5, with 18 bases in between. The CDR3 has 16 amino acids. Germline CDR1 is LNHDA and CDR2 is SQIVND (reference sequence). CDR3 amino acids: CASSTGEVSLHNEQFF. The CDR3 DNA is TGTGCCAGTAGTACAGGGGAGGTTAGTTTACACAATGAGCAGTTCTTC.

In DNA, the CDR3 is TGTGCCATCAGTGTCCGGGACGCAGCTAACTATGGCTACACCTTC. This translates into CAISVRDAANYGYTF. The chain has TRBV10-3 and TRBJ1-2; D is possibly TRBD1 (5 bases). Trimming pared 4 bases from V and 0 bases from J, leaving 12 bases between. The germline CDR1 and CDR2 sequences are ENHRY and SYGVKD. The CDR3 is made up of 15 amino acids.

Ten or more counts support this clonotype. This chain links TRBV5-5 with TRBJ2-3; the D gene is possibly TRBD2 (5 bases). There are 13 residues in the CDR3. V was cut by 9 bases and J by 1 base, with 12 bases left in between. Germline lookup yields CDR1 SGHKS and CDR2 YYEKEE (reference sequence). The CDR3 loop reads CATRRGGTDTQYF. Here the CDR3 DNA reads TGTGCCACCAGACGGGGAGGCACAGATACGCAGTATTTT. Supplemented by reference TRBV5-5 and TRBJ2-3, the full variable domain reads DAGVTQSPTHLIKTRGQQVTLRCSPISGHKSVSWYQQVLGQGPQFIFQYYEKEERGRGNFPDRFSARQFPNYSSELNVNALLLGDSALYLCATRRGGTDTQYFGPGTRLTVL.

This clonotype was recorded at least ten times. The rearrangement joins TRBV3-1 to TRBJ1-5; 8 bases align to TRBD1. The CDR3 length is 15 residues. CDR1 and CDR2 (germline): LGHDT, YNNKEL (reference sequence). Germline trimming cut 5 bases from V and 6 bases from J; bases unmatched to any gene: 9. The CDR3 spells CASSWDRSFFQPQHF. DNA for the CDR3: TGTGCCAGCAGCTGGGACAGGAGTTTTTTTCAGCCCCAGCATTTT.

By share of the sample, this clonotype is medium-sized. The chain combines TRBV3-1 with TRBJ1-1; 7 bases fit TRBD1. Germline V gene lookup returns CDR1 LGHDT and CDR2 YNNKEL (reference sequence). Trimming cost V 4 bases and J 2 bases; bases outside gene matches: 10. The CDR3 spans 16 residues. CDR3 sequence reads: CASSPRGGTRNTEAFF. The CDR3 coding sequence is TGTGCCAGCAGCCCCAGGGGGGGGACACGAAACACTGAAGCTTTCTTT. The variable domain in full, completed from reference TRBV3-1 and TRBJ1-1, reads DTAVSQTPKYLVTQMGNDKSIKCEQNLGHDTMYWYKQDSKKFLKIMFSYNNKELIINETVPNRFSPKSPDKAHLNLHINSLELGDSAVYFCASSPRGGTRNTEAFFGQGTRLTVV.

This chain connects TRBV6-1 to TRBJ1-5, with D unresolved. V dropped 1 base and J dropped 9 bases, with 10 bases sitting between them. Germline V gene lookup returns CDR1 MNHNS and CDR2 SASEGT. This CDR3 is built from 13 residues. CDR3 region: CASSEEGSGPQHF. The CDR3, as DNA: TGTGCCAGCAGTGAAGAGGGCAGCGGGCCCCAGCATTTT.

This clonotype was observed many times. The chain joins TRBV5-1 to TRBJ2-5; TRBD2 is a possible D gene (5 bases). Trimming took 4 bases from V and 3 from J, leaving 13 bases between them. CDR1 is SGHRS and CDR2 is YFSETQ in the germline V gene. The CDR3 consists of 14 residues. CDR3 DNA: TGCGCCAGCAGCCCCGCGGACTCTGAAGAGACCCAGTACTTC. The encoded protein is CASSPADSEETQYF.

This clonotype was recorded a few times. The V and J genes are TRBV20-1 and TRBJ2-1; D is uncertain. Germline V lookup: CDR1 DFQATT, CDR2 SNEGSKA (reference sequence). The CDR3 length is 10 residues. The ends were cut back, 7 bases at V and 8 bases at J, with 9 bases in the middle. The CDR3 region is CSVDKDEQFF. DNA of the CDR3: TGCAGTGTTGACAAGGATGAGCAGTTCTTC.

This clonotype appeared many times. A much bigger clone sits one base away, suggesting this may be a read error. The chain recombines TRBV28 with TRBJ2-7; D is unclear. The CDR3 totals 11 residues. Germline lookup yields CDR1 MDHEN and CDR2 SYDVKM. This CDR3 is CASSLDYEQYF. DNA of the CDR3: TGCGCCAGCAGCTTGGACTACGAGCAGTACTTC.

The table lists this clonotype with many counts. The chain combines TRBV7-3 with TRBJ2-1; D may match TRBD1 or TRBD2 (5 bases each). Trimming removed 5 bases from V and 5 bases from J, with 31 bases in between. Germline V CDR1 and CDR2: SGHTA, FQGTGA. CDR3 length: 20 residues. For the CDR3, the DNA is TGTGCCAGCAGCCCTCGGGGCAGGAGCTCTAACAGTCGCCGCGACAATGAGCAGTTCTTC. Protein: CASSPRGRSSNSRRDNEQFF.